This T cell receptor (beta chain) was observed in a study of shared clonotypes between healthy human individuals. Study overall: Used for every donor were three CD4 naive, three CD4 memory, two CD8 naive and one CD8 memory plate.

CDR1 is SEHNR and CDR2 is FQNEAQ in the germline V gene (reference sequence). CDR3 size: 12 residues. The germline V and J ends were trimmed by 8 bases and 0 bases, with 6 bases remaining between them. This clone was recorded only once. TCRdb's copy holds only in-frame clones and misses some; the assay was immunoSEQ multiplex PCR. The repertoire has about 600,000 clones, 97% of them found once; the top ten carry less than 0.065%. Sample: naive CD4+ T cells sorted from blood. Subset of the sample: CD45RA+ positively selected. The chain carries TRBV7-9 and TRBJ2-3; D unclear. The receptor was isolated from a woman in her 30s in good health. CDR3 sequence (DNA): TGTGCCAGCCGGACCAGCACAGATACGCAGTATTTT. Encoded protein: CASRTSTDTQYF.